A single sample is the source of the 6 T cell receptor beta chains below, sequenced in a study of T cell responses to AZD1222 COVID-19 vaccine. Method: immunoSEQ multiplex PCR; TCRdb's copy keeps in-frame clones and lacks some. The sample yields more than 100,000 clones, around 90% seen once. The sequencing used peripheral blood, collected on day 0 of AZD1222 vaccination. The receptors come from an adult in good health.

The V call is TRBV14, the J call TRBJ1-1; no firm D call. The CDR3 sequence is 14 residues long. Germline assignment: CDR1 SGHDN and CDR2 FVKESK. The germline V and J ends were trimmed by 6 bases and 1 base, with 12 bases remaining between them. The DNA for the CDR3 is TGTGCCAGCAGAGAACATTTACGGAACACTGAAGCTTTCTTT. It codes for CASREHLRNTEAFF. The full variable domain, rest sourced from reference TRBV14 and TRBJ1-1, is EAGVTQFPSHSVIEKGQTVTLRCDPISGHDNLYWYRRVMGKEIKFLLHFVKESKQDESGMPNNRFLAERTGGTYSTLKVQPAELEDSGVYFCASREHLRNTEAFFGQGTRLTVV.

The rearrangement uses TRBV7-9 and TRBJ2-2; tentatively, D is TRBD2 (5 bases). The germline CDR1 and CDR2 sequences are SEHNR and FQNEAQ (reference sequence). The germline V and J ends were trimmed by 4 bases and 4 bases, with 10 bases remaining between them. The CDR3 runs to 14 residues. CDR3 in DNA: TGTGCCAGCAGCTCATGGAGCGGCACCGGGGAGCTGTTTTTT. The encoded protein is CASSSWSGTGELFF.

The chain employs TRBV30 and TRBJ1-1; D may be TRBD1 (6 bases). This CDR3 spans 14 amino acids. Trimming pared 1 base from V and 3 bases from J, leaving 12 bases between. Germline CDR1 is GTSNPN and CDR2 is SVGIG (reference sequence). CDR3 sequence: CAWSDTGRDTEAFF. CDR3 DNA: TGTGCCTGGAGTGACACAGGGCGCGACACTGAAGCTTTCTTT.

The table lists this clone with a count of one. The chain has TRBV18 and TRBJ1-5; 8 bases map to TRBD1. V shed 5 bases and J 6 bases; nucleotides not matched to a gene: 6. From germline, CDR1 is KGHSH and CDR2 LQKENI. The CDR3 covers 14 residues. CDR3 DNA: TGTGCCAGCTCATTGGACAGGGAAGGTCAGCCCCAGCATTTT. It codes for CASSLDREGQPQHF.

V gene TRBV2 combines with J gene TRBJ1-5; no clear D. V lost 5 bases to trimming and J lost 7 bases, with 9 bases between them. Per germline, CDR1 SNHLY and CDR2 FYNNEI. The CDR3 spans 12 residues. CDR3 in amino acids: CASSRVQQPQHF. DNA of the CDR3: TGTGCCAGCAGTCGGGTCCAACAGCCCCAGCATTTT.

The chain links TRBV7-9 to TRBJ1-2; 8 bases are a match to TRBD1. Per germline, CDR1 SEHNR and CDR2 FQNEAQ (reference sequence). CDR3 length: 13 residues. The V and J ends lost 5 bases and 6 bases, in that order; junction bases with no gene match: 5. The DNA for the CDR3 is TGTGCCAGCAGCATTGGACAGGGAGATGGCTACACCTTC. This encodes CASSIGQGDGYTF.